A single sample is the source of the 17 T cell receptor beta chains below, sequenced in a study of OX40 agonist ivuxolimab in advanced cancers. Clones were sequenced by immunoSEQ multiplex PCR, and TCRdb holds only the in-frame ones, with some missing. The table records about 50,000 clones, more than 75% of them present only once. The sample here was CD4+ or CD8+ T cells sorted from blood, taken in a trial of the OX40 agonist ivuxolimab. The receptors derive from an adult with an advanced solid tumor such as melanoma, head and neck, liver or kidney cancer.

The chain uses TRBV18 and TRBJ2-7; TRBD1 aligns across 7 bases. The CDR3 runs to 15 residues. CDR1 KGHSH and CDR2 LQKENI come from the germline V gene. Trimming removed 2 bases from V and 0 bases from J; junction bases left unmatched: 4. CDR3 residues: CASSPGQAFSYEQYF. CDR3 DNA sequence: TGTGCCAGCTCACCAGGACAGGCCTTCTCCTACGAGCAGTACTTC.

The V gene is TRBV9, the J gene TRBJ2-1; a possible D gene is TRBD2 (6 bases). CDR1 SGDLS and CDR2 YYNGEE come from the germline V gene. The CDR3 covers 14 residues. Trimming stripped 1 base from V and 8 bases from J, with 13 bases between. CDR3 loop: CASSVRHGSDEQFF. CDR3 DNA sequence: TGTGCCAGCAGCGTACGTCACGGGAGCGATGAGCAGTTCTTC. The full variable domain, with the rest looked up from reference TRBV9 and TRBJ2-1, is DSGVTQTPKHLITATGQRVTLRCSPRSGDLSVYWYQQSLDQGLQFLIQYYNGEERAKGNILERFSAQQFPDLHSELNLSSLELGDSALYFCASSVRHGSDEQFFGPGTRLTVL.

This clone occurred once. This chain joins TRBV7-9 and TRBJ1-4; D unclear. The CDR3 has 17 amino acids. V was cut by 5 bases and J by 5 bases, with 21 bases left in between. Looked up from germline, CDR1 is SEHNR and CDR2 is FQNEAQ (reference sequence). In nucleotides, the CDR3 is TGTGCCAGCAGCCCAAGATACGGACGCGGGCGGAATGAAAAACTGTTTTTT. This gives the protein CASSPRYGRGRNEKLFF. Based on the CDR3 plus reference TRBV7-9 and TRBJ1-4, the full variable domain is DTGVSQNPRHKITKRGQNVTFRCDPISEHNRLYWYRQTLGQGPEFLTYFQNEAQLEKSRLLSDRFSAERPKGSFSTLEIQRTEQGDSAMYLCASSPRYGRGRNEKLFFGSGTQLSVL.

The chain couples TRBV7-8 to TRBJ2-7; 8 positions agree with TRBD2. Trimming cost V 1 base and J 3 bases; bases outside gene matches: 5. The CDR3 sequence is 15 residues long. Germline lookup yields CDR1 SGHVS and CDR2 FQNEAQ. CDR3 loop: CASSLVERELYEQYF. CDR3 coding DNA: TGTGCCAGCAGCTTAGTCGAGCGGGAGCTCTACGAGCAGTACTTC. Full variable domain (missing parts from reference TRBV7-8 and TRBJ2-7): GAGVSQSPRYKVAKRGQDVALRCDPISGHVSLFWYQQALGQGPEFLTYFQNEAQLDKSGLPSDRFFAERPEGSVSTLKIQRTQQEDSAVYLCASSLVERELYEQYFGPGTRLTVT.

This clone was seen more than once but under ten times. The genes are TRBV6-7 and TRBJ2-1, with D perhaps TRBD1 or TRBD2 (5 bases each). TRBV6-7 is an open reading frame, and its role is uncertain. Trimming stripped 11 bases from V and 2 bases from J, with 10 bases between. The CDR3 is 12 residues long. The CDR3 DNA reads as TGTGCCTCTGGGACGACCTACAATGAGCAGTTCTTC. It translates to CASGTTYNEQFF.

The chain links TRBV11-2 to TRBJ2-1; the D is unclear. In germline, CDR1 is SGHAT, CDR2 FQNNGV. Trimming took 5 bases from V and 7 from J, leaving 18 bases between them. CDR3 length: 15 amino acids. The CDR3 loop is CASSTAIRSRNEQFF. The CDR3 region has the DNA TGTGCCAGCAGCACCGCTATCCGTAGTAGGAATGAGCAGTTCTTC.

J is TRBJ2-3 and V is TRBV28; the D gene is possibly TRBD1 (5 bases). Germline CDR1 reads MDHEN; CDR2 reads SYDVKM. V shed 6 bases and J shed 0 bases, with 19 bases lying between them. This CDR3 contains 17 residues. CDR3 in amino acids: CASRGRGGPTSTDTQYF. CDR3 in DNA: TGTGCCAGCAGGGGAAGGGGCGGACCTACTAGCACAGATACGCAGTATTTT.

J is TRBJ1-1 and V is TRBV27, with D unresolved. Germline loops: CDR1 MNHEY, CDR2 SMNVEV (reference sequence). Between the trimmed V and J ends, which lost 6 bases and 3 bases, there was a span of 20 bases. The CDR3 is 16 amino acids. Here the CDR3 reads CASSVIGAGPYTEAFF. The CDR3 bases are TGTGCCAGCAGCGTTATCGGTGCAGGCCCATACACTGAAGCTTTCTTT.

This clone is classed as medium-sized. The J gene is TRBJ2-7, the V gene TRBV19, with 9 bases fitting TRBD1. The ends lost 7 bases at V and 3 bases at J; junction bases unmatched: 10. The CDR3 has 15 amino acids. CDR1 LNHDA and CDR2 SQIVND come from the germline V gene (reference sequence). CDR3 coding DNA: TGTGCCAGTAAATTCCGACAGGGGGGGTTCTACGAGCAGTACTTC. It yields the protein CASKFRQGGFYEQYF.

This clone was counted between two and nine times. The rearrangement uses TRBV18 and TRBJ1-1, with 10 bases aligning to TRBD1. The V segment lost 6 bases and the J segment 1 base; nucleotides outside the gene matches: 8. CDR1 KGHSH and CDR2 LQKENI come from the germline V gene. This CDR3 is built from 16 residues. The CDR3 loop reads CASSQTGGNQNTEAFF. The CDR3 nucleotides read TGTGCCAGCTCTCAGACAGGGGGCAACCAGAACACTGAAGCTTTCTTT. The variable domain in full, completed from reference TRBV18 and TRBJ1-1, reads NAGVMQNPRHLVRRRGQEARLRCSPMKGHSHVYWYRQLPEEGLKFMVYLQKENIIDESGMPKERFSAEFPKEGPSILRIQQVVRGDSAAYFCASSQTGGNQNTEAFFGQGTRLTVV.

This rearrangement joins TRBV9 to TRBJ2-1; 9 bases are shared with TRBD2. The V and J ends lost 3 bases and 2 bases, in that order; junction bases with no gene match: 6. The CDR3 runs 16 residues. The V gene's germline CDR1 is SGDLS and CDR2 YYNGEE. CDR3 residues: CASSGNSGSPYNEQFF. In DNA, the CDR3 is TGTGCCAGCAGCGGTAATAGCGGGAGCCCCTACAATGAGCAGTTCTTC. Full variable domain (outside the CDR3, taken from reference TRBV9 and TRBJ2-1): DSGVTQTPKHLITATGQRVTLRCSPRSGDLSVYWYQQSLDQGLQFLIQYYNGEERAKGNILERFSAQQFPDLHSELNLSSLELGDSALYFCASSGNSGSPYNEQFFGPGTRLTVL.

In its sample, this clone was seen a few times. The V and J genes are TRBV30 and TRBJ2-3, with TRBD2 as a possible D gene (6 bases). V was pared by 1 base and J by 2 bases, with 16 bases between. Germline-derived CDR1 and CDR2 are GTSNPN and SVGIG (reference sequence). The CDR3 spans 16 residues. The CDR3 bases are TGTGCCTGGAGTGGGGGGGTCGGTGGGCTCACAGATACGCAGTATTTT. Translating it yields CAWSGGVGGLTDTQYF.

This clone showed up just a few times. One end of the junction does not line up with germline, which may come from a read error. V usage is TRBV7-7 and J usage is TRBJ2-2, with D unresolved. From germline, CDR1 is SSHAT and CDR2 FNYEAQ (reference sequence). The CDR3 extends over 13 amino acids. The CDR3 region has the DNA TGTGCTAGCAGTCCTACGAACACCGGGGAGCTGTTTTTT. Amino acids: CASSPTNTGELFF.

This chain uses TRBV6-1 with TRBJ2-7, with 9 bases matching TRBD1. Germline CDR1 is MNHNS and CDR2 is SASEGT. CDR3 size: 14 residues. Trimming removed 6 bases from V and 3 bases from J; junction bases left unmatched: 6. The CDR3 loop is CASRTGTGHYEQYF. The CDR3 coding sequence is TGTGCCAGCAGGACCGGGACAGGGCACTACGAGCAGTACTTC.

This clone was detected only a few times. The V gene is TRBV30, the J gene TRBJ2-2, with D maybe TRBD1 (6 bases). The CDR3 runs to 16 residues. Per germline, CDR1 GTSNPN and CDR2 SVGIG (reference sequence). The ends were cut back, 1 base at V and 4 bases at J, with 16 bases in the middle. CDR3 in amino acids: CAWSGDPGHITGELFF. DNA of the CDR3: TGTGCCTGGAGTGGCGATCCGGGACACATCACCGGGGAGCTGTTTTTT.

CDR3: CASSLPRREQYF. In DNA, the CDR3 is TGTGCCAGCAGCTTACCGAGACGCGAGCAGTACTTC. The chain combines TRBV7-2 with TRBJ2-7; D uncertain. Germline values: CDR1 SGHTA, CDR2 FQGNSA. Trimming shortened V by 2 bases and J by 6 bases, and 8 bases separated the two germline ends. CDR3 length: 12 residues.

In its sample, this clone was seen a few times. The chain has TRBV30 and TRBJ1-2; D might be TRBD1 (6 bases). The CDR3 runs 14 residues. Germline CDR1 GTSNPN, CDR2 SVGIG (reference sequence). V dropped 3 bases and J dropped 3 bases, with 14 bases sitting between them. CDR3 nucleotide sequence: TGTGCCTGGAGGCCCTCTACAGGGTACTATGGCTACACCTTC. As protein: CAWRPSTGYYGYTF.